Each of the 9 T cell receptor beta chains below was sequenced from the same sample in a study of cytomegalovirus exposure and HLA in healthy donors. PCR primers comprised 60 Vbeta and 13 Jbeta primers. Measured with immunoSEQ multiplex PCR; TCRdb has only the in-frame clones, and not every one. This sample has about 120,000 clones, with 70% to 90% found just once. Specimen: PBMCs. Source of these receptors: a man aged 40-49 years in good health and CMV-seronegative.

The chain recombines TRBV4-1 with TRBJ2-1, with D tentatively TRBD1 (5 bases). The CDR3 length is 14 residues. V lost 4 bases, J lost 5 bases, and 12 bases lay in between. CDR1 and CDR2 from the germline V gene are MGHRA and YSYEKL. The CDR3, as DNA: TGCGCCAGCAGCCCGACAGTCCCCCACAATGAGCAGTTCTTC. Amino acids: CASSPTVPHNEQFF.

The rearrangement links TRBV4-3 to TRBJ1-2; D is unresolved. The CDR3 is 15 residues long. Germline CDR1 reads LGHNA; CDR2 reads YSLEER. Deletions cut 0 bases from V and 4 bases from J, with 12 bases between. CDR3 loop: CASSQEMQELYGYTF. The DNA for the CDR3 is TGCGCCAGCAGCCAAGAAATGCAGGAACTCTATGGCTACACCTTC.

The chain couples TRBV6-1 to TRBJ2-7, with 7 bases fitting TRBD2. The CDR3 totals 14 residues. CDR1 and CDR2 from the germline V gene are MNHNS and SASEGT. V was pared by 6 bases and J by 2 bases, with 7 bases of the junction left unmatched. In DNA form, the CDR3 reads TGTGCCAGCAGGGGGGGAGGGCCGACCTACGAGCAGTACTTC. It is translated as CASRGGGPTYEQYF.

The chain uses TRBV19 and TRBJ1-1, with D tentatively TRBD1 (6 bases). The ends were cut back, 4 bases at V and 6 bases at J, with 15 bases in the middle. Per the germline V gene, CDR1 is LNHDA and CDR2 is SQIVND (reference sequence). The CDR3 is 14 residues long. The CDR3 spells CASSNNRDGAEAFF. DNA of the CDR3: TGTGCCAGTAGTAATAACAGGGACGGGGCTGAAGCTTTCTTT.

V usage is TRBV10-1 and J usage is TRBJ2-2, with D maybe TRBD2 (5 bases). Germline assignment: CDR1 WNHNN and CDR2 SYGVQD (reference sequence). Trimming cost V 3 bases and J 4 bases, with 15 bases left between them. The CDR3 is 16 amino acids. Written as DNA, the CDR3 is TGCGCCAGCAGTGATGTGAAGGTAGGGAGCACCGGGGAGCTGTTTTTT. Protein sequence: CASSDVKVGSTGELFF.

This clone has just a few counts. This sequence joins TRBV7-9 and TRBJ2-5; TRBD2 agrees at 7 bases. Looked up from germline, CDR1 is SEHNR and CDR2 is FQNEAQ (reference sequence). With 6 bases clipped from V and 5 bases from J, the junction kept 9 bases outside the gene matches. This CDR3 has 14 amino acids. CDR3 protein: CASRASGVMETQYF. CDR3 coding DNA: TGTGCCAGCAGGGCCAGCGGGGTCATGGAGACCCAGTACTTC.

This clone was recorded a few times. This sample also contains other DNA sequences that code for the same CDR3. The J gene is TRBJ1-5, the V gene TRBV6-5; D gene ambiguous. Trimming took off 4 bases at V and 1 base at J, with 8 bases between the two ends. The germline CDR1 and CDR2 sequences are MNHEY and SVGAGI. CDR3 length: 14 amino acids. DNA of the CDR3: TGTGCCAGCAGTTCAGGTGGAAGCAATCAGCCCCAGCATTTT. Its protein is CASSSGGSNQPQHF.

This clone was counted a few times. The chain is built from TRBV29-1 and TRBJ2-5; D is possibly TRBD1 (6 bases). With 7 bases removed from V and 2 bases from J, the gap between germline ends came to 14 bases. Per germline, CDR1 SQVTM and CDR2 ANQGSEA. The CDR3 has 13 residues. CDR3 coding DNA: TGCAGCGCCCGGCGACAGGCTCAAGAGACCCAGTACTTC. Amino acids: CSARRQAQETQYF. Full variable domain (rest looked up from reference TRBV29-1 and TRBJ2-5): SAVISQKPSRDICQRGTSLTIQCQVDSQVTMMFWYRQQPGQSLTLIATANQGSEATYESGFVIDKFPISRPNLTFSTLTVSNMSPEDSSIYLCSARRQAQETQYFGPGTRLLVL.

CDR3 sequence: CASSIVAGPYGYTF. The CDR3 DNA reads TGTGCCAGTAGTATTGTCGCAGGGCCCTATGGCTACACCTTC. The rearrangement links TRBV19 to TRBJ1-2, with a possible D match to TRBD1 (5 bases). In germline, CDR1 is LNHDA, CDR2 SQIVND (reference sequence). The CDR3 covers 14 residues. Trimming pared 3 bases from V and 4 bases from J, leaving 12 bases between.